This TCR beta chain is drawn from a study of blood T cell repertoires in COVID-19. About the study: Nucleic acid was either cDNA or gDNA, and it came from T cells, B-cell-depleted T cells, or PBMCs.

Germline V gives CDR1 SGHKS, CDR2 YYEKEE (reference sequence). This CDR3 has 15 amino acids. V dropped 6 bases and J dropped 4; count of bases not matched to a gene: 9. Per the authors' pipeline: It was from reference gene primer amplification that nucleated cell counts were estimated. Clones were read by immunoSEQ multiplex PCR, and TCRdb kept only the in-frame ones, dropping some. The DNA was the basis for D and trimming; V, J and clone size are from that table. The table records about 180,000 clones, 80% to 90% of them present only once. V and J are TRBV5-5 and TRBJ2-2, with 7 bases that match TRBD1. Sequencing used peripheral blood. The sequence was collected from a man in his fifties with active or convalescent COVID-19. The CDR3 reads CASNGQASTTGELFF. In DNA form, the CDR3 reads TGTGCCAGCAATGGACAGGCTTCGACCACCGGGGAGCTGTTTTTT.